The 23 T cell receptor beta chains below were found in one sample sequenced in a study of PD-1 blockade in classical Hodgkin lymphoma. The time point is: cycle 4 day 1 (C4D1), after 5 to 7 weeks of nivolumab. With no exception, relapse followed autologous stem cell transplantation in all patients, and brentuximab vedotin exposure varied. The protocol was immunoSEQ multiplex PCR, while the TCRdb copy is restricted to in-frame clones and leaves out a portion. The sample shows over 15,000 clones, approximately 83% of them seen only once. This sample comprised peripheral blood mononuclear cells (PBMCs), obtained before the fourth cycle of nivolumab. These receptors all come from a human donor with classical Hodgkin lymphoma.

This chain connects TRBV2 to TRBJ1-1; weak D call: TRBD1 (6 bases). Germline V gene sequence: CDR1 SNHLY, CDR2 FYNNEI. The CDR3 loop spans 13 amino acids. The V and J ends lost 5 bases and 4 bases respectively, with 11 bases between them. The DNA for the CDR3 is TGTGCCAGCAGTTGGAAAGGGGGCACTGAAGCTTTCTTT. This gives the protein CASSWKGGTEAFF.

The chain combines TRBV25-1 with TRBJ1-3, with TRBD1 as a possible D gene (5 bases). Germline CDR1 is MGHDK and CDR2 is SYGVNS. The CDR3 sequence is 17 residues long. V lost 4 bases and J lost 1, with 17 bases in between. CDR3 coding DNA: TGTGCCAGCAGTGGGTCCTTCCGGGCAGGGTCTGGAAACACCATATATTTT. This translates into CASSGSFRAGSGNTIYF.

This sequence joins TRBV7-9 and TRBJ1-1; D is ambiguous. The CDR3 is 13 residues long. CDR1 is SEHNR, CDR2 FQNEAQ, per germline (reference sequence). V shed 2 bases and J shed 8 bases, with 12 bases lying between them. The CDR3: CASSLFEAAEAFF. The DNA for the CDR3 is TGTGCCAGCAGCTTATTTGAGGCAGCCGAAGCTTTCTTT.

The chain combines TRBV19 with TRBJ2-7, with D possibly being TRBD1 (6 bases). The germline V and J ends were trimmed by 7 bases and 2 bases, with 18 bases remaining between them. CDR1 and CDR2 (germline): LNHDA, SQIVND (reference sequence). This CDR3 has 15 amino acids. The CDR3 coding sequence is TGTGCCAGTACGTGGACAGCATCTTCTACCTACGAGCAGTACTTC. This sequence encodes CASTWTASSTYEQYF.

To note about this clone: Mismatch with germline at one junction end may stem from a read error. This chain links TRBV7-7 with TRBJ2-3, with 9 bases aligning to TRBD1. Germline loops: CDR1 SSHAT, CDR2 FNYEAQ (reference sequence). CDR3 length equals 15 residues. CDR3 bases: TGTGCTAGCAGCCCTTGGACAGGGGTTGCAGATACGCAGTATTTT. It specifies CASSPWTGVADTQYF.

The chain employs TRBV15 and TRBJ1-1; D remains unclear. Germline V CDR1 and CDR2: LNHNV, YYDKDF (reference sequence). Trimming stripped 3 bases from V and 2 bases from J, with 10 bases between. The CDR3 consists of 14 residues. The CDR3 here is CATSSFRDNTEAFF. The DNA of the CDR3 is TGTGCCACCAGCAGTTTCAGAGATAACACTGAAGCTTTCTTT.

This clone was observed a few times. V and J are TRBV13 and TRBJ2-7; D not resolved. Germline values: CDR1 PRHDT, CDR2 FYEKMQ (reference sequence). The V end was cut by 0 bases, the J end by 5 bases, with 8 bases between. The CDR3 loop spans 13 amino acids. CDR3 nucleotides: TGTGCCAGCAGCTTAGGCTTGGCAAACGAGCAGTACTTC. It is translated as CASSLGLANEQYF.

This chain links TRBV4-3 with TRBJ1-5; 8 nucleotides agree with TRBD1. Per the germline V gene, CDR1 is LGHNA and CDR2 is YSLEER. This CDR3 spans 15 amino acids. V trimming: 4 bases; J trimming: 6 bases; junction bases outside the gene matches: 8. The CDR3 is CASSLNRGMGQPQHF. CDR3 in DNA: TGCGCCAGCAGCCTAAACAGGGGGATGGGTCAGCCCCAGCATTTT.

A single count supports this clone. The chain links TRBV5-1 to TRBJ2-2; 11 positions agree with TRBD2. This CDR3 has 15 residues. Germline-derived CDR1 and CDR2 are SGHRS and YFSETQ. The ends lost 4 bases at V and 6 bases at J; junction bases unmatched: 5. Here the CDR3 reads CASSVGLAAAGELFF. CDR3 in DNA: TGCGCCAGCAGCGTGGGACTAGCGGCGGCCGGGGAGCTGTTTTTT. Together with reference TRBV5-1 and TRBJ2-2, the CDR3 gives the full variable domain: KAGVTQTPRYLIKTRGQQVTLSCSPISGHRSVSWYQQTPGQGLQFLFEYFSETQRNKGNFPGRFSGRQFSNSRSEMNVSTLELGDSALYLCASSVGLAAAGELFFGEGSRLTVL.

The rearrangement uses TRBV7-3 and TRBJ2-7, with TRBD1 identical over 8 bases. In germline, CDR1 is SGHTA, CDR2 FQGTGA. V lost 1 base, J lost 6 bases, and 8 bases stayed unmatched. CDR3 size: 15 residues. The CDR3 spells CASSLKPGQVGEQYF. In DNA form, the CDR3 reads TGTGCCAGCAGCTTAAAACCGGGACAGGTTGGCGAGCAGTACTTC. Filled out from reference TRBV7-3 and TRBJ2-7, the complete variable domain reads GAGVSQTPSNKVTEKGKYVELRCDPISGHTALYWYRQSLGQGPEFLIYFQGTGAADDSGLPNDRFFAVRPEGSVSTLKIQRTERGDSAVYLCASSLKPGQVGEQYFGPGTRLTVT.

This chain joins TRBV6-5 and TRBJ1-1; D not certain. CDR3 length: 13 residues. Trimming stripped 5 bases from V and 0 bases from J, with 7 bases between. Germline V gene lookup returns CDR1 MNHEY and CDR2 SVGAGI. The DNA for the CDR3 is TGTGCCAGCAGTCCTAGGTTGAACACTGAAGCTTTCTTT. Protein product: CASSPRLNTEAFF.

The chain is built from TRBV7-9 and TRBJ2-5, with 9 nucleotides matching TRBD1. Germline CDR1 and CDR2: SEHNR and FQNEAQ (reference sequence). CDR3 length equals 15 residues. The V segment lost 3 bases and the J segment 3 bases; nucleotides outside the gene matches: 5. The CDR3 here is CASSFPTGGKETQYF. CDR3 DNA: TGTGCCAGCAGCTTCCCGACAGGGGGTAAAGAGACCCAGTACTTC.

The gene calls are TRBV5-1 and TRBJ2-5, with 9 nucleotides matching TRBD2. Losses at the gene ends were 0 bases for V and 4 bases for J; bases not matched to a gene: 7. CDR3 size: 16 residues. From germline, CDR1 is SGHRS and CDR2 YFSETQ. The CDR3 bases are TGCGCCAGCAGCTTGGACGGCGGGGGGGCCGGAGAGACCCAGTACTTC. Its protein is CASSLDGGGAGETQYF.

Here the CDR3 reads CASSLADGSNEKLFF. CDR3 in DNA: TGTGCCAGCAGCTTAGCGGACGGGAGCAATGAAAAACTGTTTTTT. The chain combines TRBV7-8 with TRBJ1-4; D is ambiguous. This CDR3 is 15 amino acids long. CDR1 is SGHVS, CDR2 FQNEAQ, per germline. Trimming cost V 0 bases and J 5 bases, with 10 bases left between them. The variable domain in full, with the rest retrieved from reference TRBV7-8 and TRBJ1-4, is GAGVSQSPRYKVAKRGQDVALRCDPISGHVSLFWYQQALGQGPEFLTYFQNEAQLDKSGLPSDRFFAERPEGSVSTLKIQRTQQEDSAVYLCASSLADGSNEKLFFGSGTQLSVL.

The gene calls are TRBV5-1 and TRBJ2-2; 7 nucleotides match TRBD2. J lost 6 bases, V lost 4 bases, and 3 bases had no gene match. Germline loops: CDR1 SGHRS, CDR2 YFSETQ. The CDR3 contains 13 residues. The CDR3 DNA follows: TGCGCCAGCAGCGTACTAGCGTCCGGGGAGCTGTTTTTT. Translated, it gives CASSVLASGELFF.

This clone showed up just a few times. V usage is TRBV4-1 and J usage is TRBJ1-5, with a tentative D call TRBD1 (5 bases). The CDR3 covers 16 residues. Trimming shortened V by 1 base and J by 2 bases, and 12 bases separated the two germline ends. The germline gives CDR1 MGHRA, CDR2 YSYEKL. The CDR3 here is CASSQGQGWGNQPQHF. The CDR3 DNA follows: TGCGCCAGCAGCCAAGGTCAGGGATGGGGCAATCAGCCCCAGCATTTT.

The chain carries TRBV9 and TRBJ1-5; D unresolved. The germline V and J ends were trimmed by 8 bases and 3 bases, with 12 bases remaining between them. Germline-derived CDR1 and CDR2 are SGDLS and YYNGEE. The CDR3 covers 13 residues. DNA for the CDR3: TGTGCCAGTGGATCCCGGGCCAATCAGCCCCAGCATTTT. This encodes CASGSRANQPQHF. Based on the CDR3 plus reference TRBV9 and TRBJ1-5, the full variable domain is DSGVTQTPKHLITATGQRVTLRCSPRSGDLSVYWYQQSLDQGLQFLIQYYNGEERAKGNILERFSAQQFPDLHSELNLSSLELGDSALYFCASGSRANQPQHFGDGTRLSIL.

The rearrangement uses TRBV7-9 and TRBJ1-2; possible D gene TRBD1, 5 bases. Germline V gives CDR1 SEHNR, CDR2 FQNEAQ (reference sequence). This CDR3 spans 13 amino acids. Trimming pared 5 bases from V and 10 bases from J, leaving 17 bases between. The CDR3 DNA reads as TGTGCCAGCAGCGCCTCCGGGGCGAAACCCTACACCTTC. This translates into CASSASGAKPYTF.

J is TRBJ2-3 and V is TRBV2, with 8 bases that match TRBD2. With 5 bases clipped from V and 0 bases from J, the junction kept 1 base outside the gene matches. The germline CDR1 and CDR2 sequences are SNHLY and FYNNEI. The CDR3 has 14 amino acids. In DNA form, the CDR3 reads TGTGCCAGCAGTAGGACTAGCAGCACAGATACGCAGTATTTT. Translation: CASSRTSSTDTQYF.

The CDR3 reads CASRASVAGGTYEQYF. The CDR3 DNA follows: TGCGCCAGCAGGGCGTCCGTAGCGGGGGGTACCTACGAGCAGTACTTC. V gene TRBV5-1 combines with J gene TRBJ2-7; 10 nucleotides line up with TRBD2. The CDR3 is 16 amino acids. From germline, CDR1 is SGHRS and CDR2 YFSETQ. V shed 5 bases and J 2 bases; nucleotides not matched to a gene: 10.

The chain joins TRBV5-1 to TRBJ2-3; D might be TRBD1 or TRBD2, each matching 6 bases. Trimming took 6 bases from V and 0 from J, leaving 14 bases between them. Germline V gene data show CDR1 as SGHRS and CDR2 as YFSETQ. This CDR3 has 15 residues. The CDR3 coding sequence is TGCGCCAGCACCTACGGGGGCTCTAGCACAGATACGCAGTATTTT. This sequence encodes CASTYGGSSTDTQYF.

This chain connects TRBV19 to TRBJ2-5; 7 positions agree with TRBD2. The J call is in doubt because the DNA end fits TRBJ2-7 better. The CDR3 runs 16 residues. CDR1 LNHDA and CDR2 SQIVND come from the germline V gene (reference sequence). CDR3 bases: TGTGCCAGTAGTCCACTACTAGCGATTATATCCTACGAGCAGTACTTC. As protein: CASSPLLAIISYEQYF.

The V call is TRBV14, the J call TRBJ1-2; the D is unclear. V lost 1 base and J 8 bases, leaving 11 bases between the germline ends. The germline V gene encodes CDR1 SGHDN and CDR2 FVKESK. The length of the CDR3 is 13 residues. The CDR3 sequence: CASSQVRVGGYTF. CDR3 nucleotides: TGTGCCAGCAGCCAAGTAAGGGTTGGCGGCTACACCTTC.